The text below deals with one TCR beta chain. By share, this clone ranks as medium-sized (0.01 to 0.1%). There is no known antigen for this receptor. No base quality values were provided; no much bigger clone lies one nucleotide off. This sample is part of a study of TIL therapy for anti-PD-1-resistant metastatic lung cancer (dated by TCRdb to the early 2020s). In terms of the full investigation: Among the enrolled patients, the median age was nearly 55 years (range roughly 35-80), and the median tumor PD-L1 proportion score was around 5.6%. Most of the cohort had lung adenocarcinoma, including four EGFR-mutant tumors and two ALK-rearranged tumors, and half of the patients were either current or former smokers. A median non-synonymous tumor mutation burden of approximately 1.5 mutations per megabase was determined across the cohort by whole-exome sequencing. Tumor and peripheral blood T cell receptor beta sequencing was used to track clonotypes across tumor, expanded TIL product and serial blood samples.

The study at large found these results: The study protocol defined all tumor marker inferences as exploratory. Generalizability was limited because the cohort was highly selected, with more treatment-naive, never-smoker and oncogene-addicted patients included than is typical. Higher clonality and lower diversity were observed in expanded TIL cultures than in baseline intratumoral T cells (median clonality about 6% vs 30%, p < 0.0001). Clonal turnover during TIL culture was high, and many clones enriched in the product were not detected in the baseline tumor, suggesting clonal contraction rather than faithful expansion.

The CDR1 and CDR2 encoded by the germline V gene (reference sequence) are MNHEY and SMNVEV. V loses 6 bases at its end and J loses 4 bases; junction bases beyond the gene matches: 9. Spanning cysteine to phenylalanine, the CDR3 consists of 15 amino acids. Only the CDR3 DNA stays, 45 bases, in frame from base 1. TCR beta CDR3 regions were amplified from genomic DNA with the immunoSEQ v3 hsTCRB kit using bias-controlled multiplex PCR. The TCR libraries were sequenced on an Illumina NextSeq 500 to approximately 2.1 million read pairs for survey level or about 4.5-6 million read pairs for deep level. The study's processing was this. V, D and J genes were assigned, non-productive sequences were removed, and clonality was reported by immunoSEQ Analyzer software. Repertoires of infused TIL and blood were compared using productive Simpson clonality and the Morisita overlap index of productive TRB rearrangements. Sourced from immuneACCESS, this table was stored by TCRdb with only in-frame sequences that have V and J called. A share of the clones is absent; for the studies checked, an unresolved V gene accounts for under half, and the remainder has no known explanation. V and J calls and clone size are given by that table; D and trimming were obtained from the DNA. The sample records roughly 7,000 clones, roughly two thirds of which are singletons. The ten largest clones represent around 7.7% of the sample.

What the time point label conveys for this sample: pre-treatment sample, taken before nivolumab and TIL therapy. Excised metastases, mostly pleural nodules or supraclavicular lymph nodes, were used as baseline tumor samples and were taken from the same resection from which TIL were grown. Tumors were collected before any PD-1/PD-L1 blockade, after which patients were given nivolumab, and patients who progressed were given lymphodepletion, an infusion of expanded TIL and IL-2. Adults with stage 4 NSCLC were enrolled from October 2017 to January 2020 in a dual-center phase I trial. The samples were drawn from an open-label, single-arm phase I trial testing tumor-infiltrating lymphocyte therapy combined with nivolumab in advanced non-small cell lung cancer. Parts of each resected tumor were snap-frozen in liquid nitrogen and kept at -80 degrees C. Tumor regions of interest were selected on H&E sections using laser-capture macrodissection, ground into roughly 14 mg aliquots, and extracted using Qiagen Allprep kits.

The sequence derives from a person between 30 and 79 years old with non-small cell lung cancer. The sequence is built from TRBV27 and TRBJ1-5, with TRBD1 identical over 7 junction bases. The sequenced sample was tumor tissue, obtained at baseline. The bases are TGTGCCAGCAGCGCGACAGGGAATCCTAATCAGCCCCAGCATTTT. It codes for CASSATGNPNQPQHF.